The 10 T cell receptor beta chains listed next were all sequenced from one sample in a study of cytomegalovirus exposure and HLA in healthy donors. Repertoires were generated with immunoSEQ multiplex PCR, while TCRdb's copy carries only in-frame clones and drops some. The sample shows over 150,000 clones, roughly nine tenths of them seen only once. Sequencing was carried out using PBMCs. The receptors originated from a woman aged 18 to 35 in good health and CMV-seropositive.

The chain carries TRBV7-9 and TRBJ1-1; D uncertain. V was shortened by 2 bases and J by 2 bases, with 15 bases between the two germline ends. CDR3 length equals 16 residues. Germline values: CDR1 SEHNR, CDR2 FQNEAQ (reference sequence). The CDR3 DNA sequence: TGTGCCAGCAGCTTAAATGCGGCACCTTACAACACTGAAGCTTTCTTT. Its translation: CASSLNAAPYNTEAFF.

The rearrangement uses TRBV10-2 and TRBJ2-7; D call uncertain. Trimming removed 2 bases at V and 3 bases at J, with 5 bases between. Germline V gene data show CDR1 as WSHSY and CDR2 as SAAADI. The CDR3 runs to 12 residues. The CDR3 sequence is CASSEGSYEQYF. In DNA, the CDR3 is TGCGCCAGCAGTGAGGGCAGCTACGAGCAGTACTTC.

The V gene is TRBV4-2, the J gene TRBJ1-6; D is unclear. Trimming took off 0 bases at V and 8 bases at J, with 11 bases between the two ends. Per germline, CDR1 LGHNA and CDR2 YNFKEQ. The CDR3 sequence is 15 residues long. The CDR3 nucleotides are TGTGCCAGCAGCCAAGATCGGGATCCCCATTCACCCCTCCACTTT. Translating gives CASSQDRDPHSPLHF.

The chain couples TRBV25-1 to TRBJ1-3, with unresolved D. The CDR3 extends over 14 amino acids. Germline-derived CDR1 and CDR2 are MGHDK and SYGVNS. The V gene lost 2 bases and the J gene lost 2 bases, with 7 bases spanning the gap. The CDR3 is CASSESGTGNTIYF. CDR3 in DNA: TGTGCCAGCAGTGAAAGCGGTACTGGAAACACCATATATTTT.

V and J are TRBV7-9 and TRBJ2-2; D gene uncertain. Germline V gives CDR1 SEHNR, CDR2 FQNEAQ (reference sequence). The CDR3 contains 14 residues. Trimming left V 2 bases short and J 0 bases short, with 4 bases between. The CDR3 DNA reads as TGTGCCAGCAGCTTAAACACGAACACCGGGGAGCTGTTTTTT. Residues: CASSLNTNTGELFF. Full variable domain (rest looked up from reference TRBV7-9 and TRBJ2-2): DTGVSQNPRHKITKRGQNVTFRCDPISEHNRLYWYRQTLGQGPEFLTYFQNEAQLEKSRLLSDRFSAERPKGSFSTLEIQRTEQGDSAMYLCASSLNTNTGELFFGEGSRLTVL.

The V call is TRBV7-9, the J call TRBJ2-7; a weak D match, TRBD2 (7 bases). V shed 1 base and J shed 2 bases, with 12 bases lying between them. CDR1 and CDR2 (germline): SEHNR, FQNEAQ (reference sequence). This CDR3 region has 15 residues. This CDR3 is CASSLVTGGTYEQYF. CDR3 coding DNA: TGTGCCAGCAGCTTAGTTACGGGGGGCACCTACGAGCAGTACTTC.

The gene calls are TRBV4-3 and TRBJ2-2; D is possibly TRBD2 (6 bases). CDR1 is LGHNA and CDR2 is YSLEER in the germline V gene. V lost 0 bases and J lost 9, with 8 bases in between. The CDR3 is 13 residues long. CDR3 amino acids: CASSQEEGRELFF. CDR3 DNA: TGCGCCAGCAGCCAAGAGGAGGGTAGGGAGCTGTTTTTT.

The chain has TRBV19 and TRBJ2-2; 10 nucleotides align to TRBD2. The CDR3 extends over 14 amino acids. In germline, CDR1 is LNHDA, CDR2 SQIVND (reference sequence). The junction had 2 bases not matched to a gene; V was cut back by 4 bases and J by 6 bases. The chain's CDR3 is CASSTSGGAGELFF. The DNA for the CDR3 is TGTGCCAGTAGTACTAGCGGGGGAGCCGGGGAGCTGTTTTTT.

The chain combines TRBV11-3 with TRBJ2-7, with D perhaps matching TRBD2 (6 bases). The germline gives CDR1 SGHNT, CDR2 YENEEA. V was cut by 4 bases and J by 7 bases, with 17 bases left in between. This CDR3 comprises 14 residues. In DNA, the CDR3 is TGTGCCAGCAGCTCCTCGGGACGGCGGGAAGAGCAGTACTTC. It encodes CASSSSGRREEQYF. The whole variable domain, filled in from reference TRBV11-3 and TRBJ2-7, reads EAGVVQSPRYKIIEKKQPVAFWCNPISGHNTLYWYLQNLGQGPELLIRYENEEAVDDSQLPKDRFSAERLKGVDSTLKIQPAELGDSAVYLCASSSSGRREEQYFGPGTRLTVT.

This sequence joins TRBV29-1 and TRBJ2-3; 10 nucleotides match TRBD2. The germline V gene encodes CDR1 SQVTM and CDR2 ANQGSEA. This CDR3 contains 19 residues. Unmatched junction bases numbered 15, after V lost 3 bases and J lost 0 bases. The CDR3 DNA sequence: TGCAGCGTTGATCGTCCTAGCGGGAGCCCCCTTTCTAGCACAGATACGCAGTATTTT. Protein product: CSVDRPSGSPLSSTDTQYF.